A selection of T cell receptor beta chains follows, all from one sample in a study of CD8+ T cells in alopecia areata. TCRdb keeps only in-frame clones here, not all; method: immunoSEQ multiplex PCR. Counted here are 55,000 to 70,000 clones, around 49% occurring once; the ten biggest clones make up about 18%. Specimen: CD8+ T cells sorted from blood, collected at week 0. The receptors derive from a human donor with alopecia areata. CDR3s include the opening cysteine and the closing phenylalanine or tryptophan. The D gene is left open where the match is weak. Clone size is stated in some rows and not others, as once, few, many or a class when expanded.

>.|TRBV2|.|TRBJ2-5
TGTGCCAGCAGTGAAGTCAGTAGCCCCAAGGATGGGGAGACCCAGTACTTC
CASSEVSSPKDGETQYF
>TRBD1|TRBV6-5|few|TRBJ2-5
TGTGCCAGCAGTTATACAGGGGCTGAGGAGACCCAGTACTTC
CASSYTGAEETQYF
>.|TRBV7-9|.|TRBJ1-1
TGTGCCAGCAGCTTAGTTGCGGCAATCAACACTGAAGCTTTCTTT
CASSLVAAINTEAFF
>TRBD2|TRBV19|.|TRBJ2-1
TGTGCCAGTAGTACACTAGCGGGAGGGCCGGAGCAGTTCTTC
CASSTLAGGPEQFF
>TRBD2|TRBV29-1|.|TRBJ2-3
TGCAGCGTTGAAGGAAGCCTAGCGGGACTCACAGATACGCAGTATTTT
CSVEGSLAGLTDTQYF
>.|TRBV18|.|TRBJ2-7
TGTGCCAGCTCACCACCGAACCGGCCCCTTTACGAGCAGTACTTC
CASSPPNRPLYEQYF
>.|TRBV29-1|few|TRBJ2-3
TGCAGCGGGATTCCACGAGTGCCTGACACAGATACGCAGTATTTT
CSGIPRVPDTDTQYF
>.|TRBV4-1|.|TRBJ2-7
TGCGCCAGCAGCCAAGAGACGGGTATGAGGGACGAGCAGTACTTC
CASSQETGMRDEQYF
>TRBD2|TRBV28|.|TRBJ2-5
TGTGCCAGCAGCCGGACTAGCGGGGCCTTAGAGACCCAGTACTTC
CASSRTSGALETQYF
>TRBD2|TRBV19|few|TRBJ2-7
TGTGCCAGTAAGGATAGCGGGGCATCCTACGAGCAGTACTTC
CASKDSGASYEQYF
>.|TRBV11-1|.|TRBJ1-1
TGTGCCAGCAGCTTGGGTTCTGAAGCTTTCTTT
CASSLGSEAFF
>.|TRBV11-2|few|TRBJ2-1
TGTGCCAGCAGCTTAGTGGGGGCTAGCGATGAGCAGTTCTTC
CASSLVGASDEQFF
>.|TRBV20-1|few|TRBJ2-1
TGCAGTGCTAGAGGGGGTAATGAGCAGTTCTTC
CSARGGNEQFF
>.|TRBV10-2|few|TRBJ2-2
TGCGCCAGCAGTGAGAAAGGGGAGCTGTTTTTT
CASSEKGELFF
>TRBD2|TRBV4-1|few|TRBJ2-1
TGCGCCAGCAGCCAAGATAGCGGCCCTAGCGGGAGTTGGATAAGTTATGAGCAGTTCTTC
CASSQDSGPSGSWISYEQFF
>.|TRBV4-1|few|TRBJ2-7
TGCGCCAGCAGCGCATTGGGGGGTTACGAGCAGTACTTC
CASSALGGYEQYF
>TRBD1|TRBV9|few|TRBJ2-3
TGTGCCAGCAGCGTAGTTAGGGGGACAGGGACTCCTCCAAGCACAGATACGCAGTATTTT
CASSVVRGTGTPPSTDTQYF
>.|TRBV9|.|TRBJ1-2
TGTGCCAGCAGGGGATCAAACTATGGCTACACCTTC
CASRGSNYGYTF
>.|TRBV7-9|.|TRBJ1-5
TGCGCCAGCAGCCGGTGGGCAGGGGACCAGCCCCAGCATTTT
CASSRWAGDQPQHF
>.|TRBV29-1|.|TRBJ1-4
TGCAGCGCCCAAACAGGGCGGGGTGAAAAACTGTTTTTT
CSAQTGRGEKLFF
>TRBD2|TRBV5-1|.|TRBJ2-2
TGCGCCAGCAGCTTTTGGGAGGGAAGGAGGTCCAAGGCCGGGGAGCTGTTTTTT
CASSFWEGRRSKAGELFF
>TRBD2|TRBV15|.|TRBJ2-3
TGTGCCACCAGCAGAGATTTCGGTAGCGGGATCTTGAGTGGCACAGATACGCAGTATTTT
CATSRDFGSGILSGTDTQYF
>.|TRBV6-5|.|TRBJ2-7
TGTGCCAGCAGTTACCAAGGGTACGAGCAGTACTTC
CASSYQGYEQYF
>.|TRBV6-1|many|TRBJ2-1
TGTGCCAGCACACGGGGGCGCATAATCGATGAGCAGTTCTTC
CASTRGRIIDEQFF
>.|TRBV7-9|.|TRBJ2-1
TGTGCCAGCAGCCTCCTCTGGGGTAGTAATAGTATCTCGGGCAATGAGCAGTTCTTC
CASSLLWGSNSISGNEQFF
>.|TRBV30|.|TRBJ2-7
TGTGCCTGGAGTGTCCCCGACTACGAGCAGTACTTC
CAWSVPDYEQYF